This T cell receptor beta chain was observed in a study of T cells after yellow fever vaccination. Study in general: SMART-Seq v4 Ultra Low Input served to prepare low-cell-number fractions. Points from the study as a whole: Any FACS-sorted repertoire could hold abundant clonotypes that contaminate it from the bulk population.

In TCRdb, the 5' RACE reads were re-called with MiXCR into one record per CDR3 protein. The sample yields 46,000 or so distinct CDR3 sequences, 5.5% to 8% seen once. The ends were cut back, 7 bases at V and 4 bases at J, with 13 bases in the middle. The CDR3 extends over 12 amino acids. Germline CDR1 reads DFQATT; CDR2 reads SNEGSKA (reference sequence). This clonotype was seen a handful of times. Sequenced material: PBMCs, either bulk or a sorted T-cell subset (CD4+, CD8+, memory, or dextramer-sorted; not recorded which), taken 45 days after the yellow fever booster vaccination. This sequence originates from a man between 25 and 39 years old who received the YFV17D yellow fever vaccine. The V and J genes are TRBV20-1 and TRBJ1-1, with D unresolved. This chain's CDR3 is CSVREVFTEAFF. In nucleotides, the CDR3 is TGCAGTGTTAGGGAGGTTTTCACTGAAGCTTTCTTT.